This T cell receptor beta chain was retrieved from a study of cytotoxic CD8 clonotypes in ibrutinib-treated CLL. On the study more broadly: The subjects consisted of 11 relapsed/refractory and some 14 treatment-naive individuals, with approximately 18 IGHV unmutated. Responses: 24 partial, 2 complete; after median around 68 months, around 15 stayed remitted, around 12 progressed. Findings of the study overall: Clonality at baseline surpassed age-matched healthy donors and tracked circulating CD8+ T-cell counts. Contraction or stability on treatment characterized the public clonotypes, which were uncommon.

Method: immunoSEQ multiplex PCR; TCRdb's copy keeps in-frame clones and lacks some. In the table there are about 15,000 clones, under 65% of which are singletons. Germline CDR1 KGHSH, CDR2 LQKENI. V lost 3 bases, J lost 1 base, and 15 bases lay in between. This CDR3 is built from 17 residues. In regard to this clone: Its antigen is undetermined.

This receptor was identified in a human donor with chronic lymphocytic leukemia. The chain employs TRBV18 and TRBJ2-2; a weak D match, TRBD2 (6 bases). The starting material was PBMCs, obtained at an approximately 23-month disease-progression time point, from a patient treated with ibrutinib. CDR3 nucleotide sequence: TGTGCCAGCTCACCTCGTGGTGGAGGGGAGAACACCGGGGAGCTGTTTTTT. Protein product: CASSPRGGGENTGELFF.